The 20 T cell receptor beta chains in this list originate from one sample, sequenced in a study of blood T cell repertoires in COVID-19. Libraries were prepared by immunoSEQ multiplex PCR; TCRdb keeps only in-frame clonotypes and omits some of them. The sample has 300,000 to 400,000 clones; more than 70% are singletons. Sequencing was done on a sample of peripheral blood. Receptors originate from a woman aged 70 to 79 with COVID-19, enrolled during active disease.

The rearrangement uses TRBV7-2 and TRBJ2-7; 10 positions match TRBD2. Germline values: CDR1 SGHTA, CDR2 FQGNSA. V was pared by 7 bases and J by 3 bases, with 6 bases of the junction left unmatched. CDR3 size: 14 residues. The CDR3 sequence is CASTYSGGNYEQYF. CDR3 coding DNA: TGTGCCAGCACCTATAGCGGGGGGAACTACGAGCAGTACTTC.

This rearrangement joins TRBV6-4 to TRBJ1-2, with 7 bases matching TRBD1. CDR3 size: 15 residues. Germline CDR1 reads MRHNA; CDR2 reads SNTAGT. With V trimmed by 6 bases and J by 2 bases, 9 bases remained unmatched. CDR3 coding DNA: TGTGCCAGCAGCCCCTCCGGACAGGAAAACTATGGCTACACCTTC. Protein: CASSPSGQENYGYTF.

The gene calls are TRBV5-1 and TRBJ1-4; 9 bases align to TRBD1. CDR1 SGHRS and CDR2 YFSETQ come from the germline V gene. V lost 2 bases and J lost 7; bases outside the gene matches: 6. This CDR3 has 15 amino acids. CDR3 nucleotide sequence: TGCGCCAGCAGCTTACAGGGGGCGCAGGGTGAAAAACTGTTTTTT. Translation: CASSLQGAQGEKLFF.

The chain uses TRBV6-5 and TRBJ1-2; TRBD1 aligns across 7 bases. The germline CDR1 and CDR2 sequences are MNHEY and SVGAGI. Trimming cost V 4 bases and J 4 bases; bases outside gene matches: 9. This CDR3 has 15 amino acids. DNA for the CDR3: TGTGCCAGCAGTTCGAGGACAGGCGGGGTCTATGGCTACACCTTC. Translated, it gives CASSSRTGGVYGYTF.

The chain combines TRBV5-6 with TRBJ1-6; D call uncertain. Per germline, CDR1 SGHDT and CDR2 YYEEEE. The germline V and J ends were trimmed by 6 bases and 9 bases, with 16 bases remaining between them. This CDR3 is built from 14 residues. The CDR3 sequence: CASTPGLVASPLHF. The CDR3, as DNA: TGTGCCAGCACCCCCGGGTTGGTGGCTTCACCCCTCCACTTT.

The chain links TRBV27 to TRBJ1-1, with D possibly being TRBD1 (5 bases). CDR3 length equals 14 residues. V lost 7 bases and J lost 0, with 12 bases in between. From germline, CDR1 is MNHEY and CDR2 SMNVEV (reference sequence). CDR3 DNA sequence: TGTGCCAGCACCGCGACAGCCCTGAACACTGAAGCTTTCTTT. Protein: CASTATALNTEAFF.

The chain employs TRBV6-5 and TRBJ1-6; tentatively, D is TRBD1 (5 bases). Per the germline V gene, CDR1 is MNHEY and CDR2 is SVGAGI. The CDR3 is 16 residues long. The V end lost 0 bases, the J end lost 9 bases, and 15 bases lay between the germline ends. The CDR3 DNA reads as TGTGCCAGCAGTTACTCAGTAGGGCAGGGTACTTCACCCCTCCACTTT. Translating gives CASSYSVGQGTSPLHF.

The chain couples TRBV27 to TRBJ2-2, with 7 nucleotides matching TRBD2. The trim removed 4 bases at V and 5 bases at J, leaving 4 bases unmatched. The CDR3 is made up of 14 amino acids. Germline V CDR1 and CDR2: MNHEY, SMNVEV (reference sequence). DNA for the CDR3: TGTGCCAGCAGTTCCCTCGGGGGGACCGGGGAGCTGTTTTTT. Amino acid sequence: CASSSLGGTGELFF.

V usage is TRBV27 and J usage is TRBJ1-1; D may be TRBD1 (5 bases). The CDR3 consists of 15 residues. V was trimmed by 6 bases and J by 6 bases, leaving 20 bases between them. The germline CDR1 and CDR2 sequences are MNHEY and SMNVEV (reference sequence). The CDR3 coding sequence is TGTGCCAGCAGATTTCTCAGGGATAAGTCTGCTGAAGCTTTCTTT. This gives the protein CASRFLRDKSAEAFF.

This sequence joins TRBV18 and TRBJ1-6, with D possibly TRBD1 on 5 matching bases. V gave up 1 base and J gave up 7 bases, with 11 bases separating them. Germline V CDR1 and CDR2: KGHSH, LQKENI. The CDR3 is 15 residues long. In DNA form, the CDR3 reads TGTGCCAGCTCACCACTACAGGCTACAAATTCACCCCTCCACTTT. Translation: CASSPLQATNSPLHF.

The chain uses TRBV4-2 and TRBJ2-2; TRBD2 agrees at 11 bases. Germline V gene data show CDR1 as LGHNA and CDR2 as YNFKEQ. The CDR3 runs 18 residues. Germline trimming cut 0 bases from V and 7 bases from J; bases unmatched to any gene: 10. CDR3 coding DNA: TGTGCCAGCAGCCAAGATAGGGCTAGCGGGGGGCGAGGCGGGGAGCTGTTTTTT. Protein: CASSQDRASGGRGGELFF.

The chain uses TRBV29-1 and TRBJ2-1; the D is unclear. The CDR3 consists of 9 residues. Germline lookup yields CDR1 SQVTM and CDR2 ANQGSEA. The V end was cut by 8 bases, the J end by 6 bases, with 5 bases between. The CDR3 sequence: CSPSNEQFF. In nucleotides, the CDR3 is TGCAGCCCCAGCAATGAGCAGTTCTTC.

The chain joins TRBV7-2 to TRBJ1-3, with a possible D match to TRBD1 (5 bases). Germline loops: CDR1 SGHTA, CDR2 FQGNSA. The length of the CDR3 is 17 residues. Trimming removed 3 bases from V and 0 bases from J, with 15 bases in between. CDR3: CASSLPLTGASGNTIYF. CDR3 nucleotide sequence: TGTGCCAGCAGCTTGCCCCTTACAGGAGCCTCTGGAAACACCATATATTTT.

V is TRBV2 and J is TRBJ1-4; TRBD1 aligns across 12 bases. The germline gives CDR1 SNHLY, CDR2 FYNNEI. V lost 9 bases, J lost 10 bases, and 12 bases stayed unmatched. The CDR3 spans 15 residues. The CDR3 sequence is CARGTGGLDPGKLFF. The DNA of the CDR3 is TGTGCCAGAGGGACAGGGGGCCTCGACCCAGGAAAACTGTTTTTT.

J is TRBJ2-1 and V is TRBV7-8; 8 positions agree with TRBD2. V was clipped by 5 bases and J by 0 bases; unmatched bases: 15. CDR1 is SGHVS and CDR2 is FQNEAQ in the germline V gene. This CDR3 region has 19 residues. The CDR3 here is CASSPWSPPGGGSYNEQFF. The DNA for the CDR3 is TGTGCCAGCAGCCCCTGGTCCCCTCCCGGGGGGGGCTCCTACAATGAGCAGTTCTTC.

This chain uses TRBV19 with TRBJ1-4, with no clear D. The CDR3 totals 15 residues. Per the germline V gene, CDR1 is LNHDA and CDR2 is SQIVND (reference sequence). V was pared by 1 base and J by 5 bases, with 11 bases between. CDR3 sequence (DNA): TGTGCCAGTAGTATAGCGGGAAGGGTCAATGAAAAACTGTTTTTT. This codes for CASSIAGRVNEKLFF.

CDR3 in DNA: TGTGCCAGCAGTTATCGACAGGTTTGGTATGGCTACACCTTC. It translates to CASSYRQVWYGYTF. The V call is TRBV6-6, the J call TRBJ1-2; possibly TRBD1 for D (6 bases). CDR3 length: 14 residues. V was pared by 3 bases and J by 5 bases, with 13 bases between. Germline V gene lookup returns CDR1 MNHNY and CDR2 SVGAGI (reference sequence).

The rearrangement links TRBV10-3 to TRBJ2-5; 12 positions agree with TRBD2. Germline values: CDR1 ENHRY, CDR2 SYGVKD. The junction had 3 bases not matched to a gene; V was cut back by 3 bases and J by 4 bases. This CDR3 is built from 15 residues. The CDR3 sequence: CAISDSSGGGETQYF. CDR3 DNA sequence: TGTGCCATCAGTGACTCTAGCGGGGGGGGAGAGACCCAGTACTTC.

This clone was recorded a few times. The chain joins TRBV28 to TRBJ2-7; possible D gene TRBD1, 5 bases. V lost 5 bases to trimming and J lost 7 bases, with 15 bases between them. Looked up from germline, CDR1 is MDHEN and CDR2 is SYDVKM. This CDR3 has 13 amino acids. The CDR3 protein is CASSLYLGREQYF. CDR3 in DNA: TGTGCCAGCAGTCTATACTTGGGGCGGGAGCAGTACTTC.

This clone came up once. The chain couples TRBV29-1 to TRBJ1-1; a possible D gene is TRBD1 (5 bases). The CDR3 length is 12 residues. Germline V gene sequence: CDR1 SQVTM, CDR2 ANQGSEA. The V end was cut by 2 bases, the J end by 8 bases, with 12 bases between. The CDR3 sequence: CSVEREGPEAFF. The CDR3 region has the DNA TGCAGCGTTGAAAGGGAGGGGCCCGAAGCTTTCTTT.